What follows describes a single TCR beta chain. Its antigen specificity is not known. The sample holds no much larger clone one base away, and base qualities are not on file. This sample is part of a study of shared clonotypes between healthy human individuals (TCRdb year 2020). Context from the whole study: Three men and two women, aged 18 to 49 years, made up the cohort. For each donor, CD4 naive and CD4 memory were each given three plates, CD8 naive was given two plates, and CD8 memory was given one plate. To estimate repertoire size and how much clonotypes are shared between individuals, the study performed deep sequencing of blood TCR repertoires from a few healthy adults. Libraries were prepared and TCR repertoires were sequenced by different laboratories using diverse techniques, in order to increase sequencing depth and limit assay-specific biases. Between about 0.94 and 10 billion PBMCs per donor were obtained by leukapheresis.

The trim is 4 bases for V and 1 base for J, with a gap of 17 bases between the germline ends. Taken from cysteine to phenylalanine, the CDR3 has 16 residues. Only the CDR3 portion is preserved as DNA: 48 bases, with reading frame beginning at the first base. Looking up the germline V gene (reference sequence) yields CDR1 SGHNT and CDR2 YYREEE. On the study overall, not on this receptor specifically: Across a few donors, 5% to 6% of naive CD4, 3.5% of naive CD8, about 2% of memory CD4, and approximately 0.4% of memory CD8 clonotypes were shared. Clonotypes shared by all four sorted-subset donors showed higher generation probabilities than non-shared clonotypes. Incomplete sequencing was indicated by rarefaction of sorted-subset datasets, despite the large sequencing depth. Because the study included a small number of donors, the genetic and exposure-history diversity represented was limited. Only blood was sampled, and tissue TCR repertoires likely differ from those in blood. Pairwise subsampling led to the expectation that sequencing depth would affect the degree of clonotype sharing among donors. Estimated clonotype richness was generally larger for naive than for memory subsets.

The donors were healthy, HIV-negative adults with no recently reported acute infections or vaccinations. Every donor was a Caucasian adult living in Nashville, Tennessee, USA. CD4+ T cells were enriched through magnetic negative selection, after which naive cells were positively selected on CD45RA and the remaining negative fraction served as the memory subset. Blood was obtained by leukapheresis, after which PBMCs were separated by Ficoll-Histopaque density gradient centrifugation and cryopreserved in liquid nitrogen vapor phase. Analytical flow cytometry was used to check the purity and quantity of each magnetically sorted T cell population. Each sorted fraction had its genomic DNA isolated and then quantified by UV absorbance on a Nanodrop 2000c. Using the deep immunoSEQ assay, TCR CDR3 regions were amplified from genomic DNA by multiplex PCR. For each cell subset, the extracted genomic DNA was distributed evenly across all wells of several immunoSEQ 96-well plates, and each plate served as one replicate. Each replicate PCR for sorted subsets received roughly 200 ng genomic DNA, equal to roughly 33,000 T cell genomes. The purified libraries were quantified using a Qubit 3.0 fluorometer, sized with a Bioanalyzer 2100, and then quantified again using the KAPA Library Quantification kit. A separate single-read 150-cycle Illumina NextSeq 550 flow cell was used to sequence each immunoSEQ 96-well plate. As for how the authors treated the data: Because only junctional sequences without quality scores were contained in the immunoSEQ output, filtering matching that applied to full-length reads could not be performed. Sequences were annotated with PyIR, a Python wrapper for IgBLAST v1.9, and V/J genes and CDR3 were assigned using IMGT germline references. Reads were removed for weak V/J assignments (E-value above 1e-6), missing CDR3, stop codons, out-of-frame junctions, or ambiguous translated residues. A V3J clonotype was defined by an identical inferred V gene, J gene, and CDR3 amino acid sequence. Percentage overlap between repertoires was calculated by dividing the number of shared unique clonotypes by the size of the smaller repertoire. Three approaches were used to assess repertoire richness: RTK rarefaction, the Chao1 estimator, and Recon v2.1 estimates of unobserved clonotypes. For all TCRbeta clonotypes obtained by the gDNA method from a few donors, generation probabilities were computed with OLGA. TCRdb retrieved this table from immuneACCESS and kept in-frame rearrangements only. Not all clones are present; in checked studies, unresolved V genes account for under half, and no reason is known for the remainder. D and trimming were read from the DNA, whereas the V and J calls and clone size are those reported in that table. This sample lists about 2.3 million clones; 85% to 95% were detected once. 0.35% to 0.5% of the sample is in the top ten clones.

The material sequenced was naive CD4+ T cells from PBMCs. What the cell subset or site label conveys for this sample: CD45RA+ positively selected. The V and J segments used are TRBV5-4 and TRBJ1-1; the best D guess is TRBD1, with 6 bases matching. The sequence was collected from a young man in good health. Some clones in this sample may be carry-over from other donors' samples. The DNA sequence is given as TGTGCCAGCAGCACGGACAGCGGGGGTCCGAACACTGAAGCTTTCTTT. The encoded protein is CASSTDSGGPNTEAFF.